This T cell receptor beta chain was documented in a study of OX40 agonist ivuxolimab in advanced cancers. Profiled with immunoSEQ multiplex PCR; TCRdb holds only in-frame clones, not every one. The sample records 100,000 to 150,000 clones, around 95% being singletons. The ends lost 4 bases at V and 2 bases at J; junction bases unmatched: 5. The CDR3 is made up of 16 amino acids. CDR1 MGHDK and CDR2 SYGVNS come from the germline V gene. The chain couples TRBV25-1 to TRBJ2-2; 9 positions agree with TRBD1. The sequence was collected from an adult with an advanced solid tumor such as melanoma, head and neck, liver or kidney cancer. The specimen comprised CD4+ or CD8+ T cells sorted from blood, sampled in a trial of the OX40 agonist ivuxolimab. The CDR3 region has the DNA TGTGCCAGCAGTGCCGGACAGGGGACAAACACCGGGGAGCTGTTTTTT. It codes for CASSAGQGTNTGELFF.